Shown below are 4 T cell receptor beta chains from a single sample sequenced in a study of blood T cell repertoires in COVID-19. The method was immunoSEQ multiplex PCR; TCRdb's version includes in-frame clones alone and lacks a portion of them. The data contain about 170,000 clones, about 86% of them singletons. What was sequenced was peripheral blood. The receptors stem from a man between 65 and 79 years old with active or convalescent COVID-19.

In this sample, this clone turned up a few times. The chain has TRBV24-1 and TRBJ1-5, with D possibly TRBD1 on 6 matching bases. V lost 9 bases and J 4 bases, leaving 12 bases between the germline ends. Germline V gives CDR1 KGHDR, CDR2 SFDVKD. This CDR3 is built from 13 residues. CDR3 sequence reads: CATSDSPNQPQHF. CDR3 DNA sequence: TGTGCCACCTCGGACAGTCCTAATCAGCCCCAGCATTTT.

The V and J genes are TRBV7-2 and TRBJ2-7, with TRBD1 matching 9 bases. CDR1 is SGHTA, CDR2 FQGNSA, per germline. With 4 bases clipped from V and 7 bases from J, the junction kept 8 bases outside the gene matches. The CDR3 is made up of 14 amino acids. The CDR3 DNA reads as TGTGCCAGCAGCTCCCAACAGGGGGCGAAGGAGCAGTACTTC. It codes for CASSSQQGAKEQYF.

The CDR3 region is CASSPSRASGTYEQYF. The CDR3 nucleotides read TGTGCCAGCAGCCCTTCTAGGGCTAGCGGAACCTACGAGCAGTACTTC. The chain combines TRBV11-2 with TRBJ2-7, with 7 positions matching TRBD2. V shed 5 bases, J shed 2 bases, and the junction held 12 bases outside the gene matches. Germline CDR1 SGHAT, CDR2 FQNNGV. The CDR3 runs 16 residues.

This clone was seen many times. V is TRBV25-1 and J is TRBJ2-7; maybe TRBD2 (6 bases). This CDR3 region has 15 residues. The germline gives CDR1 MGHDK, CDR2 SYGVNS. The V end was cut by 2 bases, the J end by 3 bases, with 14 bases between. CDR3 in amino acids: CASSEVEDGGYEQYF. CDR3 DNA: TGTGCCAGCAGTGAAGTTGAGGACGGGGGCTACGAGCAGTACTTC.